This entry lists 22 T cell receptor beta chains sequenced from one sample in a study of cytomegalovirus exposure and HLA in healthy donors. The primer mix had 60 Vbeta and 13 Jbeta primers. Produced via immunoSEQ multiplex PCR; TCRdb's table is partial and in-frame only. This sample has some 120,000 clones; 77% occur once, and the top ten carry 3.7%. Specimen: PBMCs. The receptors shown here come from a human donor in good health.

The rearrangement links TRBV5-4 to TRBJ2-1, with 14 bases lining up with TRBD2. With V trimmed by 4 bases and J by 5 bases, 2 bases remained unmatched. CDR1 and CDR2 (germline): SGHNT, YYREEE (reference sequence). The CDR3 contains 15 residues. The chain's CDR3 is CASSRLAGGNNEQFF. The DNA for the CDR3 is TGTGCCAGCAGCCGACTAGCGGGAGGGAACAATGAGCAGTTCTTC. The whole variable domain, remainder taken from reference TRBV5-4 and TRBJ2-1, is ETGVTQSPTHLIKTRGQQVTLRCSSQSGHNTVSWYQQALGQGPQFIFQYYREEENGRGNFPPRFSGLQFPNYSSELNVNALELDDSALYLCASSRLAGGNNEQFFGPGTRLTVL.

The chain links TRBV19 to TRBJ2-7; 11 bases align to TRBD2. CDR3 length: 16 residues. In germline, CDR1 is LNHDA, CDR2 SQIVND (reference sequence). The J segment lost 4 bases and the V segment lost 2 bases, leaving 7 bases of the junction unmatched. For the CDR3, the DNA is TGTGCCAGTAGTATAACCCCACTAGCGGGAGCATACGAGCAGTACTTC. Translating it yields CASSITPLAGAYEQYF.

The V call is TRBV15, the J call TRBJ2-7, with TRBD2 matching over 8 bases. This CDR3 comprises 15 residues. Germline V gene sequence: CDR1 LNHNV, CDR2 YYDKDF (reference sequence). The V and J ends lost 0 bases and 6 bases, in that order; junction bases with no gene match: 7. In DNA form, the CDR3 reads TGTGCCACCAGCAGAGATCCCGGACTAGCTCTCGAGCAGTACTTC. This codes for CATSRDPGLALEQYF.

The chain is built from TRBV5-8 and TRBJ1-4; D possibly corresponds to TRBD1 (6 bases). V was pared by 5 bases and J by 7 bases, with 12 bases between. The length of the CDR3 is 13 residues. Germline V lookup: CDR1 SGHTS, CDR2 YDEGEE. In DNA, the CDR3 is TGTGCCAGCAGAAGGACAGTCGGTGAAAAACTGTTTTTT. Encoded protein: CASRRTVGEKLFF.

CDR3 sequence (DNA): TGTGCCAGCAGGACTAGCCGTTACAATGAGCAGTTCTTC. Translating gives CASRTSRYNEQFF. The V gene is TRBV2, the J gene TRBJ2-1; TRBD2 matches 7 bases. The germline gives CDR1 SNHLY, CDR2 FYNNEI. The CDR3 sequence is 13 residues long. Losses at the gene ends were 6 bases for V and 4 bases for J; bases not matched to a gene: 3.

J is TRBJ2-3 and V is TRBV7-9; possibly TRBD1 for D (5 bases). The V gene's germline CDR1 is SEHNR and CDR2 FQNEAQ (reference sequence). V gave up 1 base and J gave up 5 bases, with 10 bases separating them. The CDR3 has 14 amino acids. CDR3 region: CASSLGQGIDTQYF. The DNA of the CDR3 is TGTGCCAGCAGCTTAGGGCAGGGAATAGATACGCAGTATTTT.

This sequence joins TRBV27 and TRBJ1-1; D unresolved. V lost 6 bases and J 1 base, leaving 9 bases between the germline ends. CDR1 MNHEY and CDR2 SMNVEV come from the germline V gene (reference sequence). The CDR3 contains 13 residues. The CDR3 is CASRFGWNTEAFF. DNA for the CDR3: TGTGCCAGCAGGTTCGGGTGGAACACTGAAGCTTTCTTT.

This clone was seen a handful of times. The V call is TRBV9, the J call TRBJ1-5, with D perhaps TRBD1 (6 bases). Germline assignment: CDR1 SGDLS and CDR2 YYNGEE. The CDR3 consists of 13 residues. Trimming took off 2 bases at V and 5 bases at J, with 8 bases between the two ends. CDR3 loop: CASSVSGDQPQHF. The CDR3 DNA sequence: TGTGCCAGCAGCGTCTCAGGGGATCAGCCCCAGCATTTT.

The chain joins TRBV19 to TRBJ1-1; unclear D gene. Germline V gene sequence: CDR1 LNHDA, CDR2 SQIVND (reference sequence). This CDR3 region has 14 residues. V shed 7 bases and J shed 3 bases, with 15 bases lying between them. This CDR3 reads CASKGGSLYTEAFF. CDR3 sequence (DNA): TGTGCCAGTAAGGGCGGGAGTTTGTACACTGAAGCTTTCTTT.

This sequence joins TRBV29-1 and TRBJ2-7, with 11 bases fitting TRBD2. This CDR3 region has 15 residues. V gave up 6 bases and J gave up 2 bases; unmatched junction bases: 9. CDR1 SQVTM and CDR2 ANQGSEA come from the germline V gene. CDR3 sequence (DNA): TGCAGCGTATGCTCCGGGACTAGCGGCCCCTACGAGCAGTACTTC. This encodes CSVCSGTSGPYEQYF.

This sequence joins TRBV6-1 and TRBJ2-3, with 11 bases identical to TRBD2. The CDR3 length is 15 residues. The V gene end was trimmed by 8 bases and the J gene end by 4 bases; junction bases not matched to a gene: 8. Germline CDR1 MNHNS, CDR2 SASEGT. CDR3 sequence: CASGSGRVVSDTQYF. The DNA for the CDR3 is TGTGCCAGCGGTAGCGGGAGGGTCGTATCAGATACGCAGTATTTT.

The chain links TRBV7-2 to TRBJ1-5; weak D call: TRBD1 (6 bases). The V end was cut by 2 bases, the J end by 6 bases, with 14 bases between. Germline CDR1 SGHTA, CDR2 FQGNSA. This CDR3 comprises 15 residues. The CDR3 here is CASSLFGGGSQPQHF. CDR3 bases: TGTGCCAGCAGCTTATTTGGGGGCGGCAGTCAGCCCCAGCATTTT.

This clone was observed a handful of times. This chain links TRBV27 with TRBJ2-7; 11 bases are shared with TRBD2. The CDR3 contains 15 residues. The V gene end was trimmed by 6 bases and the J gene end by 3 bases; junction bases not matched to a gene: 7. Germline CDR1 reads MNHEY; CDR2 reads SMNVEV (reference sequence). The CDR3 DNA is TGTGCCAGCAGGGAGACTAGCGGGGCGGGCTACGAGCAGTACTTC. This translates into CASRETSGAGYEQYF.

CDR3 sequence reads: CASNVAGSSYNEQFF. For the CDR3, the DNA is TGTGCCAGCAACGTCGCAGGTAGCTCCTACAATGAGCAGTTCTTC. This sequence joins TRBV6-1 and TRBJ2-1; D unclear. This CDR3 comprises 15 residues. Germline V gene sequence: CDR1 MNHNS, CDR2 SASEGT. Trimming cost V 7 bases and J 0 bases, with 13 bases left between them.

This chain links TRBV6-5 with TRBJ1-1; maybe TRBD1 (5 bases). The CDR3 runs to 15 residues. V gave up 6 bases and J gave up 1 base, with 15 bases separating them. CDR1 and CDR2 (germline): MNHEY, SVGAGI. The CDR3 region has the DNA TGTGCCAGCAGCTTGTTTGACAGCCCGAACACTGAAGCTTTCTTT. Amino acid sequence: CASSLFDSPNTEAFF.

This clone was counted a single time. The chain links TRBV29-1 to TRBJ2-5; 9 bases are shared with TRBD2. The J segment lost 2 bases and the V segment lost 2 bases, leaving 0 bases of the junction unmatched. Germline CDR1 reads SQVTM; CDR2 reads ANQGSEA. CDR3 length: 13 residues. In DNA, the CDR3 is TGCAGCGTTGAAACTAGCGGGCAAGAGACCCAGTACTTC. Residues: CSVETSGQETQYF.

About this clone itself: One junction end does not reproduce the germline sequence, and a read error may be involved. The rearrangement uses TRBV19 and TRBJ2-1, with D possibly TRBD2 on 6 matching bases. This CDR3 is built from 15 residues. CDR1 LNHDA and CDR2 SQIVND come from the germline V gene (reference sequence). In nucleotides, the CDR3 is TGTGCCAGTAGTTGGAGGGCGGAACTGGGCAATGTGCAGTTCTTC. Protein: CASSWRAELGNVQFF.

The chain has TRBV13 and TRBJ2-3, with TRBD2 as a possible D gene (5 bases). Germline V gene lookup returns CDR1 PRHDT and CDR2 FYEKMQ (reference sequence). The V and J ends lost 4 bases and 5 bases respectively, with 16 bases between them. The CDR3 is made up of 15 amino acids. The DNA for the CDR3 is TGTGCCAGCAGCTATCAACTAAATGCGGGAGATACGCAGTATTTT. Its translation: CASSYQLNAGDTQYF.

V and J are TRBV19 and TRBJ2-7, with 7 bases matching TRBD2. The J segment lost 3 bases and the V segment lost 0 bases, leaving 5 bases of the junction unmatched. Germline V gives CDR1 LNHDA, CDR2 SQIVND (reference sequence). This CDR3 spans 15 amino acids. The CDR3 loop is CASSIDLRGVYEQYF. The CDR3 region has the DNA TGTGCCAGTAGTATAGATCTACGGGGGGTCTACGAGCAGTACTTC.

The rearrangement joins TRBV6-1 to TRBJ2-2; 10 bases agree with TRBD2. Unmatched junction bases numbered 0, after V lost 0 bases and J lost 5 bases. CDR1 is MNHNS, CDR2 SASEGT, per germline. The CDR3 runs to 15 residues. CDR3 in amino acids: CASSEASGRTGELFF. Here the CDR3 DNA reads TGTGCCAGCAGTGAAGCTAGCGGGAGGACCGGGGAGCTGTTTTTT.

The chain has TRBV6-1 and TRBJ2-5; possible D gene TRBD1, 7 bases. V lost 6 bases and J lost 4, with 15 bases in between. The CDR3 is made up of 14 amino acids. From germline, CDR1 is MNHNS and CDR2 SASEGT. The CDR3 here is CASRREGGPETQYF. The DNA of the CDR3 is TGTGCCAGCAGGCGGGAAGGGGGCCCAGAGACCCAGTACTTC.

The CDR3 DNA is TGTGCCAGCAGCAGGGATGGACCTAGAAACACCATATATTTT. Translating gives CASSRDGPRNTIYF. The rearrangement uses TRBV25-1 and TRBJ1-3; D perhaps matches TRBD1 (5 bases). Per germline, CDR1 MGHDK and CDR2 SYGVNS. This CDR3 is built from 14 residues. The V gene lost 6 bases and the J gene lost 5 bases, with 14 bases spanning the gap.